This TCR beta chain was sequenced for a study of T cell changes during pregnancy in multiple sclerosis. Clones were read by immunoSEQ multiplex PCR, and TCRdb kept only the in-frame ones, dropping some. The sample has fewer than 85,000 clones; around 90% are singletons. Looked up from germline, CDR1 is MNHEY and CDR2 is SVGAGI. The CDR3 consists of 16 residues. V dropped 4 bases and J dropped 1; count of bases not matched to a gene: 5. This chain connects TRBV6-5 to TRBJ2-1, with 9 bases identical to TRBD2. The receptor's source is a female donor in good health, enrolled as a control in a pregnancy study. Specimen: peripheral blood, collected in the first trimester of pregnancy. Written as DNA, the CDR3 is TGTGCCAGCAGTTCCATAACTAGCGGGTCCTACAATGAGCAGTTCTTC. The encoded protein is CASSSITSGSYNEQFF.